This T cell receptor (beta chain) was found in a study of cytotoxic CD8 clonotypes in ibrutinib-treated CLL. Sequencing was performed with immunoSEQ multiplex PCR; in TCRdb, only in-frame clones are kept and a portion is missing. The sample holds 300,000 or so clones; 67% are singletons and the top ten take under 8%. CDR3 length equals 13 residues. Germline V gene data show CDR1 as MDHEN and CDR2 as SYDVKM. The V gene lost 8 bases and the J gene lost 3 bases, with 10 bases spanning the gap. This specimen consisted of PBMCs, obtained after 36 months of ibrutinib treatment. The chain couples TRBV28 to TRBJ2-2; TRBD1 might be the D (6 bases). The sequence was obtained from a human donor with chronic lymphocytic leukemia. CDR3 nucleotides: TGTGCCAGCCAGGGGCCCCACACCGGGGAGCTGTTTTTT. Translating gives CASQGPHTGELFF.